The 13 T cell receptor beta chains below were found in one sample sequenced in a study of regulatory T cells in long-lasting Graves disease. Time point given: newly diagnosed GD, antithyroid drugs for less than 3 months. Extracted PBMC RNA gave rise to the TCR library. HTBI primers from iRepertoire and Arm-PCR of CDR3 regions yielded the TCR beta libraries. TCRdb reprocessed the multiplex PCR reads with MiXCR, giving one entry per CDR3 protein. The sample carries fewer than 400,000 distinct CDR3 sequences, 15% to 20% recorded once. Material: peripheral blood mononuclear cells (PBMCs), obtained at new diagnosis, from a patient treated with antithyroid drugs. The source is a female donor with Graves disease.

The gene calls are TRBV29-1 and TRBJ2-1; D assignment may be TRBD1 or TRBD2 (7 bases each). The V and J ends lost 7 bases and 6 bases respectively, with 16 bases between them. The CDR3 is 13 amino acids. Germline CDR1 SQVTM, CDR2 ANQGSEA. In nucleotides, the CDR3 is TGCAGCGCAGGGGGAGGGCAGGTCAATGAGCAGTTCTTC. Its protein product is CSAGGGQVNEQFF.

The V call is TRBV2, the J call TRBJ2-3, with a tentative D call TRBD2 (6 bases). The J call is in doubt because the DNA end fits TRBJ2-5 better. The CDR3 spans 13 residues. Germline V gene data show CDR1 as SNHLY and CDR2 as FYNNEI. The CDR3 region has the DNA TGTGCCAGCAGTCCCGCGCGCGGGGTGACCCAGTACTTC. Amino acid sequence: CASSPARGVTQYF.

This clonotype was recorded many times. Relative to the germline gene, one junction end is altered; a read error may explain this. The CDR3 reads CASSHPGQGRNNEAFF. The CDR3 DNA sequence: TGTGCCAGCAGCCACCCGGGGCAGGGAAGAAACAATGAAGCTTTCTTT. The chain employs TRBV7-9 and TRBJ1-1; tentative D call: TRBD1 (5 bases). The CDR3 is 16 residues long. The V gene's germline CDR1 is SEHNR and CDR2 FQNEAQ (reference sequence).

For this clonotype: This may be a read error: a much more frequent sequence differs by one nucleotide. The gene calls are TRBV6-5 and TRBJ2-5; D is perhaps TRBD1 or TRBD2 (5 bases each). This CDR3 contains 14 residues. Germline V gene sequence: CDR1 MNHEY, CDR2 SVGAGI. Trimming cost V 4 bases and J 9 bases, with 18 bases left between them. For the CDR3, the DNA is TGTGCCAGCAGTTCCCAGGGTGGGGCCGGGGCCCAGTACTTC. Translation gives CASSSQGGAGAQYF.

The chain uses TRBV3-1 and TRBJ2-1, with a tentative D call TRBD2 (5 bases). Trimming took 2 bases from V and 5 from J, leaving 10 bases between them. This CDR3 region has 14 residues. Per the germline V gene, CDR1 is LGHDT and CDR2 is YNNKEL (reference sequence). The CDR3 here is CASSQSDYHNEQFF. The CDR3 nucleotides are TGTGCCAGCAGCCAAAGTGACTATCACAATGAGCAGTTCTTC.

The chain carries TRBV11-2 and TRBJ2-2; D perhaps matches TRBD1 (6 bases). The CDR3 length is 15 residues. The V gene's germline CDR1 is SGHAT and CDR2 FQNNGV. Deletions cut 5 bases from V and 5 bases from J, with 15 bases between. The CDR3 loop is CASSPGQYQTGELFF. The CDR3 nucleotides read TGTGCCAGCAGCCCCGGACAGTACCAAACCGGGGAGCTGTTTTTT.

The table lists this clonotype with many counts. This CDR3 reads CASSSGTGIFREQYF. The CDR3, as DNA: TGTGCCAGCAGCTCTGGGACAGGGATATTCCGCGAGCAGTACTTC. V is TRBV7-2 and J is TRBJ2-7, with TRBD1 matching 9 bases. J was trimmed by 6 bases and V by 4 bases; bases with no gene match: 10. Germline V gene data show CDR1 as SGHTA and CDR2 as FQGNSA. The CDR3 covers 15 residues. Variable domain in full (rest from reference TRBV7-2 and TRBJ2-7): GAGVSQSPSNKVTEKGKDVELRCDPISGHTALYWYRQSLGQGLEFLIYFQGNSAPDKSGLPSDRFSAERTGGSVSTLTIQRTQQEDSAVYLCASSSGTGIFREQYFGPGTRLTVT.

This clonotype came up many times. The rearrangement links TRBV2 to TRBJ1-5, with 8 bases lining up with TRBD1. The CDR3 is 14 residues long. Germline loops: CDR1 SNHLY, CDR2 FYNNEI. J was trimmed by 7 bases and V by 7 bases; bases with no gene match: 9. CDR3 sequence (DNA): TGTGCCAGCAATTCCCGGACAGGGATCCAGCCCCAGCATTTT. Translation: CASNSRTGIQPQHF. Full variable domain (outside the CDR3, taken from reference TRBV2 and TRBJ1-5): EPEVTQTPSHQVTQMGQEVILRCVPISNHLYFYWYRQILGQKVEFLVSFYNNEISEKSEIFDDQFSVERPDGSNFTLKIRSTKLEDSAMYFCASNSRTGIQPQHFGDGTRLSIL.

In this sample, this clonotype turned up many times. This rearrangement joins TRBV6-2 or TRBV6-3 to TRBJ2-3; 7 bases are shared with TRBD2. With 6 bases clipped from V and 6 bases from J, the junction kept 9 bases outside the gene matches. The CDR3 contains 14 residues. Germline CDR1 is MNHEY and CDR2 is SVGEGT. The CDR3 DNA is TGTGCCAGCAGCGGGGCTCTAGCGGTGGATACGCAGTATTTT. It codes for CASSGALAVDTQYF.

This clonotype was recorded many times. This chain uses TRBV13 with TRBJ1-1, with 8 bases matching TRBD1. This CDR3 is 16 amino acids long. Trimming at V came to 5 bases and at J to 1 base, leaving 9 bases not matched to a gene. Germline V lookup: CDR1 PRHDT, CDR2 FYEKMQ (reference sequence). The CDR3: CASSEPQQGGNTEAFF. The DNA of the CDR3 is TGTGCCAGCAGCGAACCCCAACAGGGGGGGAACACTGAAGCTTTCTTT.

This clonotype came up many times. The genes are TRBV29-1 and TRBJ1-3; a possible D gene is TRBD1 (5 bases). CDR3 length: 14 residues. The V end was cut by 4 bases, the J end by 1 base, with 11 bases between. Germline V CDR1 and CDR2: SQVTM, ANQGSEA. This chain's CDR3 is CSVADIISGNTIYF. CDR3 coding DNA: TGCAGCGTTGCGGACATCATTTCTGGAAACACCATATATTTT.

Note on this clonotype: A single base separates this from a much larger clone, so it may be a read error. The chain carries TRBV6-5 and TRBJ1-1; D unclear. This CDR3 comprises 15 residues. Germline loops: CDR1 MNHEY, CDR2 SVGAGI. V lost 0 bases to trimming and J lost 1 base, with 9 bases between them. The CDR3 DNA reads TGTGCCAGCAGTTACTCGGACGGATCGAACACTGAAGCTTTCTTT. Its translation: CASSYSDGSNTEAFF.

This clonotype was seen ten or more times. The chain recombines TRBV2 with TRBJ2-3; 10 bases align to TRBD1. J lost 2 bases, V lost 6 bases, and 2 bases had no gene match. The V gene's germline CDR1 is SNHLY and CDR2 FYNNEI. The CDR3 spans 14 residues. This chain's CDR3 is CASRGQGDTDTQYF. Here the CDR3 DNA reads TGTGCCAGCAGAGGACAGGGGGACACAGATACGCAGTATTTT.